The TCR beta chain described here comes from a study of shared clonotypes between healthy human individuals. Study conclusions and caveats: An effect of sequencing depth on clonotype sharing among donors was expected. Sharing across four donors was seen in around 5.1% of naive CD4 clonotypes. Only blood was sampled; tissue repertoires likely differ.

Terminally differentiated effector memory CD45RA+ cells were excluded by CCR7 positive selection of CD45RO-negative cells. On sorted subsets, replicate PCRs used 150 to 250 ng DNA, or some 28,000 T cell genomes. Data came from immunoSEQ multiplex PCR; TCRdb stores just in-frame clones and leaves some out. The table has hundreds of thousands of clones, approximately 96% seen once. Of note for this clone: The antigen is unknown.

Material: naive CD8+ T cells sorted from blood. The sequence derives from a young woman in good health.

CDR3 in amino acids: CASSYKNGYTF. Here the CDR3 DNA reads TGTGCCAGCAGCTACAAAAATGGCTACACCTTC. The V call is TRBV5-8, the J call TRBJ1-2, with D unresolved. The CDR3 length is 11 residues. Germline CDR1 SGHTS, CDR2 YDEGEE. V lost 3 bases, J lost 6 bases, and 6 bases lay in between.